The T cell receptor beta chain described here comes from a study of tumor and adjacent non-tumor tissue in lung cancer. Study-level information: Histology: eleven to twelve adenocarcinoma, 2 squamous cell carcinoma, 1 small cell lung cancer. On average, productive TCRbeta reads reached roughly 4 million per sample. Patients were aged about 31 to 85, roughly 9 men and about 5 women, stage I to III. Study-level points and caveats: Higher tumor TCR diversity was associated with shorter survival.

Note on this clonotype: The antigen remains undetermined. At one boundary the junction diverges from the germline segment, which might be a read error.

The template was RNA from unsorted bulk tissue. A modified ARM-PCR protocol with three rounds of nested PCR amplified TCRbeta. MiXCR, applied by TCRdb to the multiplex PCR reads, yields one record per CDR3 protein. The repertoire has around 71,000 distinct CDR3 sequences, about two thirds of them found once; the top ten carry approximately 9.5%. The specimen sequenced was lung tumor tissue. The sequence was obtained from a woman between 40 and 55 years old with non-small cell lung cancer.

CDR3 in DNA: TGTGCCAGTAGTTTTAGGGACAAAGGATACGAGCAGTTCTTC. Its translation: CASSFRDKGYEQFF. The chain is built from TRBV12-3 or TRBV12-4 and TRBJ2-7, with TRBD1 as a possible D gene (6 bases). The end of the DNA fits TRBJ2-1 better, so the J call may be wrong. CDR3 size: 14 residues.